These 32 T cell receptor beta chains came from one sample sequenced in a study of OX40 agonist ivuxolimab in advanced cancers. TCRdb's table, derived via immunoSEQ multiplex PCR, lists solely in-frame clones and lacks some. The sample lists about 70,000 clones, just under 80% occurring once. Here the sequenced sample was CD4+ or CD8+ T cells sorted from blood, taken in a trial of the OX40 agonist ivuxolimab. The origin of the receptors is an adult with an advanced solid tumor such as melanoma, head and neck, liver or kidney cancer.

This clone was detected a few times. The rearrangement joins TRBV5-1 to TRBJ1-1; 10 nucleotides align to TRBD1. The CDR3 loop spans 14 amino acids. The trim removed 7 bases at V and 8 bases at J, leaving 11 bases unmatched. Per germline, CDR1 SGHRS and CDR2 YFSETQ. As DNA, the CDR3 is TGCGCCAGCGGACCGCGACAGGGGGCGACGGAAGCTTTCTTT. Encoded protein: CASGPRQGATEAFF. The full variable domain, its missing parts supplied by reference TRBV5-1 and TRBJ1-1, is KAGVTQTPRYLIKTRGQQVTLSCSPISGHRSVSWYQQTPGQGLQFLFEYFSETQRNKGNFPGRFSGRQFSNSRSEMNVSTLELGDSALYLCASGPRQGATEAFFGQGTRLTVV.

The CDR3 sequence: CASRLGQWENQPQHF. The CDR3 DNA sequence: TGTGCCAGCAGACTGGGACAGTGGGAGAATCAGCCCCAGCATTTT. This chain links TRBV6-1 with TRBJ1-5; 7 positions match TRBD1. The CDR3 extends over 15 amino acids. V dropped 6 bases and J dropped 4; count of bases not matched to a gene: 9. CDR1 MNHNS and CDR2 SASEGT come from the germline V gene.

The CDR3 DNA reads TGTGCCAGCAGTCCTGGAAGGGACACTGACCTAGCCAAAAACATTCAGTACTTC. Encoded protein: CASSPGRDTDLAKNIQYF. V and J are TRBV5-6 and TRBJ2-4; a possible D gene is TRBD1 (6 bases). This CDR3 region has 18 residues. Deletions cut 5 bases from V and 0 bases from J, with 21 bases between. CDR1 is SGHDT and CDR2 is YYEEEE in the germline V gene.

This chain connects TRBV19 to TRBJ2-5; TRBD2 matches 7 bases. V lost 5 bases and J lost 5; bases outside the gene matches: 5. This CDR3 comprises 13 residues. Germline V gene data show CDR1 as LNHDA and CDR2 as SQIVND (reference sequence). DNA of the CDR3: TGTGCCAGTAGTCGTGGGGGAGGGGAGACCCAGTACTTC. Amino acid sequence: CASSRGGGETQYF.

This clone was seen a single time. The gene calls are TRBV4-1 and TRBJ1-2, with D perhaps TRBD1 (5 bases). This CDR3 has 14 amino acids. Per the germline V gene, CDR1 is MGHRA and CDR2 is YSYEKL. V dropped 2 bases and J dropped 6 bases, with 13 bases sitting between them. The CDR3 sequence: CASSQFYRRDGYTF. The CDR3, as DNA: TGCGCCAGCAGCCAATTTTACAGGCGGGATGGCTACACCTTC.

The gene calls are TRBV5-5 and TRBJ2-7, with TRBD2 matching 7 bases. The ends lost 7 bases at V and 3 bases at J; junction bases unmatched: 16. The CDR3 length is 16 residues. Germline V lookup: CDR1 SGHKS, CDR2 YYEKEE (reference sequence). CDR3 region: CASHPPQASGHYEQYF. CDR3 coding DNA: TGTGCCAGCCACCCACCACAGGCTAGCGGACACTACGAGCAGTACTTC.

This clone was counted between two and nine times. J is TRBJ1-2 and V is TRBV2; maybe TRBD1 (6 bases). Germline CDR1 is SNHLY and CDR2 is FYNNEI. The V gene lost 7 bases and the J gene lost 3 bases, with 12 bases spanning the gap. The CDR3 is made up of 13 amino acids. In DNA, the CDR3 is TGTGCCAGCACCCGAAGGGGGGACTATGGCTACACCTTC. It translates to CASTRRGDYGYTF.

J is TRBJ2-6 and V is TRBV11-3; D gene ambiguous. This CDR3 comprises 16 residues. In germline, CDR1 is SGHNT, CDR2 YENEEA. V lost 1 base and J 4 bases, leaving 11 bases between the germline ends. The CDR3 here is CASSLGYLGGANVLTF. CDR3 sequence (DNA): TGTGCCAGCAGCTTAGGGTACTTGGGCGGGGCCAACGTCCTGACTTTC.

J is TRBJ2-1 and V is TRBV29-1, with 9 bases that match TRBD2. Germline CDR1 reads SQVTM; CDR2 reads ANQGSEA. Unmatched junction bases numbered 6, after V lost 7 bases and J lost 5 bases. The CDR3 contains 13 residues. The CDR3 loop reads CSAGSSGNNEQFF. CDR3 nucleotide sequence: TGCAGCGCAGGTTCTAGCGGGAACAATGAGCAGTTCTTC.

This chain connects TRBV7-2 to TRBJ2-1; the match to TRBD2 covers 7 bases. Unmatched junction bases numbered 10, after V lost 5 bases and J lost 0 bases. Germline V gene lookup returns CDR1 SGHTA and CDR2 FQGNSA. The CDR3 is 17 amino acids. The CDR3 here is CASSRTSAPSSYNEQFF. CDR3 coding DNA: TGTGCCAGCAGCCGAACTAGCGCCCCGAGCTCCTACAATGAGCAGTTCTTC.

The chain joins TRBV7-3 to TRBJ2-2, with 9 nucleotides matching TRBD1. Germline CDR1 and CDR2: SGHTA and FQGTGA. J lost 7 bases, V lost 4 bases, and 1 base had no gene match. This CDR3 contains 13 residues. The CDR3 protein is CASSSDRGGELFF. The CDR3 DNA follows: TGTGCCAGCAGCTCGGACAGGGGCGGGGAGCTGTTTTTT.

The rearrangement joins TRBV30 to TRBJ1-2; 12 bases align to TRBD1. CDR1 GTSNPN and CDR2 SVGIG come from the germline V gene (reference sequence). The ends lost 8 bases at V and 8 bases at J; junction bases unmatched: 15. CDR3 size: 15 residues. The CDR3 bases are TGTGCCGGCACGACCGGGACAGGGGGCGCCAGCGGCTACACCTTC. As protein: CAGTTGTGGASGYTF. The full variable domain, with the rest looked up from reference TRBV30 and TRBJ1-2, is SQTIHQWPATLVQPVGSPLSLECTVEGTSNPNLYWYRQAAGRGLQLLFYSVGIGQISSEVPQNLSASRPQDRQFILSSKKLLLSDSGFYLCAGTTGTGGASGYTFGSGTRLTVV.

This chain links TRBV6-6 with TRBJ1-3, with D uncertain. CDR3 length: 12 amino acids. Germline CDR1 and CDR2: MNHNY and SVGAGI (reference sequence). V shed 10 bases and J shed 7 bases, with 14 bases lying between them. The CDR3 reads CATTIQGNTIYF. CDR3 in DNA: TGTGCCACGACGATCCAAGGCAACACCATATATTTT.

The genes are TRBV7-2 and TRBJ2-5; a weak D match, TRBD2 (5 bases). V was cut by 3 bases and J by 5 bases, with 13 bases left in between. The CDR3 covers 14 residues. Germline CDR1 SGHTA, CDR2 FQGNSA. The CDR3 loop is CASSFRGRPETQYF. The CDR3 DNA follows: TGTGCCAGCAGCTTTAGAGGGCGCCCGGAGACCCAGTACTTC.

This chain connects TRBV7-2 to TRBJ1-2; D may be TRBD1 (6 bases). V gave up 10 bases and J gave up 8 bases, with 23 bases separating them. This CDR3 has 14 amino acids. The germline CDR1 and CDR2 sequences are SGHTA and FQGNSA. CDR3 sequence reads: CATRVPAGAEGYTF. In nucleotides, the CDR3 is TGTGCCACCCGCGTCCCCGCAGGGGCGGAGGGCTACACCTTC.

V gene TRBV10-2 combines with J gene TRBJ1-1; 8 positions agree with TRBD1. J lost 2 bases, V lost 6 bases, and 5 bases had no gene match. From germline, CDR1 is WSHSY and CDR2 SAAADI. This CDR3 is 14 amino acids long. For the CDR3, the DNA is TGCGCCAGCAGACCCGGACAGGGAAACACTGAAGCTTTCTTT. Translating it yields CASRPGQGNTEAFF.

The V gene is TRBV7-9, the J gene TRBJ1-1, with 8 bases aligning to TRBD1. Germline CDR1 and CDR2: SEHNR and FQNEAQ (reference sequence). The J segment lost 10 bases and the V segment lost 5 bases, leaving 21 bases of the junction unmatched. There are 17 residues in the CDR3. The CDR3 sequence is CASSLGVTGVSRSAAFF. Written as DNA, the CDR3 is TGTGCCAGCAGCCTAGGGGTGACAGGGGTTTCCCGCAGCGCAGCTTTCTTT. The full variable domain, completed using reference TRBV7-9 and TRBJ1-1, is DTGVSQNPRHKITKRGQNVTFRCDPISEHNRLYWYRQTLGQGPEFLTYFQNEAQLEKSRLLSDRFSAERPKGSFSTLEIQRTEQGDSAMYLCASSLGVTGVSRSAAFFGQGTRLTVV.

CDR3 protein: CASEGWTNTEAFF. The CDR3 DNA reads as TGTGCCAGCGAGGGGTGGACGAACACTGAAGCTTTCTTT. The chain couples TRBV28 to TRBJ1-1, with D perhaps matching TRBD1 (5 bases). This CDR3 is 13 amino acids long. The V end lost 8 bases, the J end lost 1 base, and 11 bases lay between the germline ends. Germline V CDR1 and CDR2: MDHEN, SYDVKM.

In its sample, this clone was seen a few times. In the same sample, other DNA sequences code for this CDR3. The CDR3 here is CASSPGGPYEQYF. The CDR3 DNA is TGTGCCAGCAGCCCGGGGGGCCCCTACGAGCAGTACTTC. This chain links TRBV7-2 with TRBJ2-7; a weak D match, TRBD2 (7 bases). The CDR3 length is 13 residues. The germline V gene encodes CDR1 SGHTA and CDR2 FQGNSA. The V end was cut by 5 bases, the J end by 2 bases, with 10 bases between. Using reference TRBV7-2 and TRBJ2-7 for the parts outside the CDR3, the full variable domain is GAGVSQSPSNKVTEKGKDVELRCDPISGHTALYWYRQSLGQGLEFLIYFQGNSAPDKSGLPSDRFSAERTGGSVSTLTIQRTQQEDSAVYLCASSPGGPYEQYFGPGTRLTVT.

This clone was counted only a few times. In the same sample, other DNA sequences code for this CDR3. The CDR3 DNA is TGTGCCAGCAGTTTTCGGGGGGGAAACAGGGGTCTCATCTATGGCTACACCTTC. Translated: CASSFRGGNRGLIYGYTF. The J gene is TRBJ1-2, the V gene TRBV28; the match to TRBD1 covers 7 bases. CDR1 is MDHEN and CDR2 is SYDVKM in the germline V gene. V lost 3 bases and J lost 4; bases outside the gene matches: 17. This CDR3 comprises 18 residues.

The chain joins TRBV7-2 to TRBJ2-1, with a possible D match to TRBD2 (6 bases). The CDR3 runs 13 residues. Germline V gives CDR1 SGHTA, CDR2 FQGNSA. V lost 6 bases to trimming and J lost 12 bases, with 18 bases between them. CDR3 nucleotides: TGTGCCAGCAGGCCCACCCTAGCGTGGTCGCAGTTCTTC. Translated, it gives CASRPTLAWSQFF.

The chain recombines TRBV9 with TRBJ2-6; D unclear. The V end was cut by 4 bases, the J end by 0 bases, with 14 bases between. In germline, CDR1 is SGDLS, CDR2 YYNGEE. The CDR3 has 17 amino acids. CDR3 residues: CASSLRSLSSGANVLTF. CDR3 DNA: TGTGCCAGCAGCCTTCGGTCCTTAAGCTCTGGGGCCAACGTCCTGACTTTC.

The chain is built from TRBV19 and TRBJ1-1; TRBD1 is a possible D gene (5 bases). Germline CDR1 is LNHDA and CDR2 is SQIVND (reference sequence). This CDR3 comprises 14 residues. V lost 5 bases, J lost 3 bases, and 13 bases lay in between. CDR3 region: CASSVSTGDTEAFF. CDR3 DNA: TGTGCCAGTAGTGTCAGTACGGGGGACACTGAAGCTTTCTTT.

The genes are TRBV9 and TRBJ1-1; no reliable D call. The CDR3 is 13 amino acids. Germline V CDR1 and CDR2: SGDLS, YYNGEE. V lost 0 bases and J 3 bases, leaving 6 bases between the germline ends. CDR3: CASSVAGHTEAFF. The CDR3 nucleotides are TGTGCCAGCAGCGTAGCTGGGCACACTGAAGCTTTCTTT.

This clone appeared a single time. V and J are TRBV19 and TRBJ1-1; D ambiguous. CDR3 size: 14 residues. The ends were cut back, 3 bases at V and 4 bases at J, with 12 bases in the middle. CDR1 LNHDA and CDR2 SQIVND come from the germline V gene (reference sequence). The CDR3 loop is CASSICMWGTEAFF. The DNA of the CDR3 is TGTGCCAGTAGTATTTGCATGTGGGGCACTGAAGCTTTCTTT.

This clone was counted between two and nine times. The V gene is TRBV28, the J gene TRBJ2-5; TRBD1 is a possible D gene (6 bases). This CDR3 is 13 amino acids long. V shed 6 bases and J shed 5 bases, with 13 bases lying between them. CDR1 is MDHEN and CDR2 is SYDVKM in the germline V gene. The DNA for the CDR3 is TGTGCCAGCAGGCGTTCAGGGGACGAGACCCAGTACTTC. Translated, it gives CASRRSGDETQYF.

V usage is TRBV29-1 and J usage is TRBJ2-5; unclear D gene. The J call may be incorrect, as the DNA end agrees better with TRBJ2-7. Germline CDR1 reads SQVTM; CDR2 reads ANQGSEA. The CDR3 spans 14 residues. CDR3 loop: CSALPTRNPYEQYF. The CDR3 DNA is TGCAGCGCCCTCCCAACACGAAACCCCTACGAGCAGTACTTC.

This clone was seen just once. The V gene is TRBV25-1, the J gene TRBJ1-1; the D is unclear. Germline lookup yields CDR1 MGHDK and CDR2 SYGVNS. The CDR3 loop spans 11 amino acids. Trimming removed 1 base at V and 6 bases at J, with 3 bases between. For the CDR3, the DNA is TGTGCCAGCAGTGAATGGGCTGAAGCTTTCTTT. Translated, it gives CASSEWAEAFF. The full variable domain, its missing parts supplied by reference TRBV25-1 and TRBJ1-1, is EADIYQTPRYLVIGTGKKITLECSQTMGHDKMYWYQQDPGMELHLIHYSYGVNSTEKGDLSSESTVSRIRTEHFPLTLESARPSHTSQYLCASSEWAEAFFGQGTRLTVV.

The chain links TRBV6-4 to TRBJ2-1; 9 bases agree with TRBD2. Germline V CDR1 and CDR2: MRHNA, SNTAGT. CDR3 size: 15 residues. V was clipped by 6 bases and J by 3 bases; unmatched bases: 6. The CDR3 region is CASSPSGGIYNEQFF. In DNA form, the CDR3 reads TGTGCCAGCAGCCCGAGCGGGGGGATCTACAATGAGCAGTTCTTC.

The chain's CDR3 is CASSPPAGLDEKLFF. As DNA, the CDR3 is TGTGCCAGCTCACCACCGGCAGGGTTAGATGAAAAACTGTTTTTT. The chain uses TRBV18 and TRBJ1-4, with D tentatively TRBD1 (5 bases). Germline V gene sequence: CDR1 KGHSH, CDR2 LQKENI. The CDR3 consists of 15 residues. Trimming stripped 0 bases from V and 6 bases from J, with 11 bases between.

The J gene is TRBJ2-7, the V gene TRBV28, with 9 bases aligning to TRBD2. This CDR3 comprises 16 residues. The germline CDR1 and CDR2 sequences are MDHEN and SYDVKM. Unmatched junction bases numbered 7, after V lost 3 bases and J lost 1 base. CDR3 nucleotide sequence: TGTGCCAGCAGTTTGGGGGTGAGCGGGAGGTCCTACGAGCAGTACTTC. Amino acids: CASSLGVSGRSYEQYF. Based on the CDR3 plus reference TRBV28 and TRBJ2-7, the full variable domain is DVKVTQSSRYLVKRTGEKVFLECVQDMDHENMFWYRQDPGLGLRLIYFSYDVKMKEKGDIPEGYSVSREKKERFSLILESASTNQTSMYLCASSLGVSGRSYEQYFGPGTRLTVT.

This clone was picked up a small number of times. The chain employs TRBV5-1 and TRBJ2-7; D unresolved. The CDR3 has 14 residues. The V end lost 2 bases, the J end lost 4 bases, and 13 bases lay between the germline ends. The V gene's germline CDR1 is SGHRS and CDR2 YFSETQ. CDR3 sequence: CASSFGGPPYEQYF. The CDR3 nucleotides are TGCGCCAGCAGCTTCGGTGGCCCCCCGTACGAGCAGTACTTC.